What follows are 9 T cell receptor beta chains derived from one specimen sequenced in a study of T cell repertoires in cytomegalovirus infection. TCRdb reprocessed the reads via MiXCR and lists one record per CDR3 protein. The sample gives more than 200,000 distinct CDR3 sequences, approximately 10% of which show up once; about 14% is in the top ten. The sample was PBMCs. These receptors all come from a human donor in good health (CMV status not recorded). Some clones in this sample may be carry-over from other donors' samples.

The chain joins TRBV5-4 to TRBJ2-7; D gene uncertain. The CDR3 has 15 amino acids. The germline V gene encodes CDR1 SGHNT and CDR2 YYREEE (reference sequence). Between the trimmed V and J ends, which lost 5 bases and 2 bases, there was a span of 17 bases. The CDR3 DNA reads TGTGCCAGCAGTCGAGACTTAAGTGCTCCCTACGAGCAGTACTTC. This sequence encodes CASSRDLSAPYEQYF.

This clonotype was seen a handful of times. V gene TRBV2 combines with J gene TRBJ1-1; TRBD1 matches at 7 bases. The length of the CDR3 is 12 residues. Looked up from germline, CDR1 is SNHLY and CDR2 is FYNNEI. Trimming at V came to 6 bases and at J to 6 bases, leaving 4 bases not matched to a gene. The CDR3 reads CASRDDRAEAFF. CDR3 bases: TGTGCCAGCAGAGATGACAGGGCTGAAGCTTTCTTT.

This clonotype was seen a handful of times. This sequence joins TRBV20-1 and TRBJ1-2; possible D gene TRBD1, 5 bases. CDR1 DFQATT and CDR2 SNEGSKA come from the germline V gene (reference sequence). The CDR3 is 14 amino acids. V lost 1 base to trimming and J lost 2 bases, with 11 bases between them. This chain's CDR3 is CSARGSQGNYGYTF. CDR3 coding DNA: TGCAGTGCTAGAGGGAGCCAGGGAAACTATGGCTACACCTTC.

This clonotype was detected a few times. The rearrangement links TRBV6-5 to TRBJ2-7, with TRBD1 identical over 9 bases. The CDR3 runs to 16 residues. Germline CDR1 reads MNHEY; CDR2 reads SVGAGI. J lost 5 bases, V lost 0 bases, and 8 bases had no gene match. This CDR3 is CASSYSIQGAMDEQYF. The CDR3 region has the DNA TGTGCCAGCAGTTACTCGATACAGGGGGCTATGGACGAGCAGTACTTC.

This clonotype was observed at least ten times. The V gene is TRBV7-2, the J gene TRBJ1-6, with D maybe TRBD1 (5 bases). Trimming pared 8 bases from V and 0 bases from J, leaving 11 bases between. Germline CDR1 SGHTA, CDR2 FQGNSA. The CDR3 runs 15 residues. Here the CDR3 reads CASGGGSSYNSPLHF. The CDR3 bases are TGTGCCAGCGGGGGGGGGAGCTCCTATAATTCACCCCTCCACTTT.

The sample holds many counts of this clonotype. The chain uses TRBV7-8 and TRBJ1-6; a weak D match, TRBD1 (5 bases). This CDR3 has 15 residues. CDR1 is SGHVS, CDR2 FQNEAQ, per germline. The ends were cut back, 5 bases at V and 9 bases at J, with 17 bases in the middle. CDR3 nucleotide sequence: TGTGCCAGCAGCATAATCCGGGACCTCCCTTCACCCCTCCACTTT. Residues: CASSIIRDLPSPLHF. Full variable domain (missing parts from reference TRBV7-8 and TRBJ1-6): GAGVSQSPRYKVAKRGQDVALRCDPISGHVSLFWYQQALGQGPEFLTYFQNEAQLDKSGLPSDRFFAERPEGSVSTLKIQRTQQEDSAVYLCASSIIRDLPSPLHFGNGTRLTVT.

This clonotype was recorded at least ten times. The chain is built from TRBV7-2 and TRBJ2-7; D may correspond to TRBD1 or TRBD2 (6 bases each). CDR3 length equals 16 residues. Trimming took off 5 bases at V and 0 bases at J, with 17 bases between the two ends. CDR1 is SGHTA, CDR2 FQGNSA, per germline. This CDR3 reads CASSLRRGESSYEQYF. The CDR3 nucleotides read TGTGCCAGCAGCCTGAGGAGGGGGGAGAGCTCCTACGAGCAGTACTTC.

This chain links TRBV5-1 with TRBJ2-1, with D possibly matching TRBD1 (6 bases). CDR1 SGHRS and CDR2 YFSETQ come from the germline V gene. The length of the CDR3 is 14 residues. V shed 4 bases and J shed 9 bases, with 17 bases lying between them. CDR3: CASSPWDIASEQFF. The CDR3 coding sequence is TGCGCCAGCAGCCCTTGGGACATTGCTAGTGAGCAGTTCTTC.

This clonotype was seen a handful of times. V is TRBV6-2 or TRBV6-3 and J is TRBJ2-1; 7 nucleotides match TRBD2. The CDR3 covers 19 residues. The germline V gene encodes CDR1 MNHEY and CDR2 SVGEGT. The V segment lost 4 bases and the J segment 0 bases; nucleotides outside the gene matches: 15. The CDR3 coding sequence is TGTGCCAGCAGTTTCTTGCCGAGGACTAGGAGAAGCTCCTACAATGAGCAGTTCTTC. It is translated as CASSFLPRTRRSSYNEQFF.